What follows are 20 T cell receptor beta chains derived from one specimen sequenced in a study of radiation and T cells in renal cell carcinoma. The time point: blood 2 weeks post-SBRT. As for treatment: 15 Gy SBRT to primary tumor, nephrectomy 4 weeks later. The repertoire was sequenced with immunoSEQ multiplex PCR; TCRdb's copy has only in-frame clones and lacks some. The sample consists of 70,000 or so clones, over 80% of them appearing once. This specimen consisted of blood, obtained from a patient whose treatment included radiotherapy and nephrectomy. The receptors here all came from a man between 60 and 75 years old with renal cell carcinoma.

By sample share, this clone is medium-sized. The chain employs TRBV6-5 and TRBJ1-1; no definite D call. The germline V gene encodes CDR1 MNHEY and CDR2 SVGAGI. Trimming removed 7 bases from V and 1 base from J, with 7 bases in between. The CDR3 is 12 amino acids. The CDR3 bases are TGTGCCAGCAATCGACCGAACACTGAAGCTTTCTTT. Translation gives CASNRPNTEAFF.

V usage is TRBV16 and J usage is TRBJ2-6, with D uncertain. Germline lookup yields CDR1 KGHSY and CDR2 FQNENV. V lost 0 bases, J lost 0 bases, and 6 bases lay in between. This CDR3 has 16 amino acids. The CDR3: CASSQSGISGANVLTF. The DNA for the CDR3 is TGTGCCAGCAGCCAATCTGGGATCTCTGGGGCCAACGTCCTGACTTTC.

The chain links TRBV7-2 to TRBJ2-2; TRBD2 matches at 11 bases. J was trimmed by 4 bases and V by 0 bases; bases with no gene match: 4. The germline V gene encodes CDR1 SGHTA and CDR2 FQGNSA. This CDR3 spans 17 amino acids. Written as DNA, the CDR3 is TGTGCCAGCAGCTTAGCTAGCGGGAGGGGTGGCACCGGGGAGCTGTTTTTT. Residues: CASSLASGRGGTGELFF. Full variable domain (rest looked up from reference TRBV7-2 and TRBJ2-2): GAGVSQSPSNKVTEKGKDVELRCDPISGHTALYWYRQSLGQGLEFLIYFQGNSAPDKSGLPSDRFSAERTGGSVSTLTIQRTQQEDSAVYLCASSLASGRGGTGELFFGEGSRLTVL.

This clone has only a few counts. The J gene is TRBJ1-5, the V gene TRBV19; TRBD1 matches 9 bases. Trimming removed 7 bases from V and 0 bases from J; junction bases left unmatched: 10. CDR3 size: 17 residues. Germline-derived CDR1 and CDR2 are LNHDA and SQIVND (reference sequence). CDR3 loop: CASTPQGAQLSNQPQHF. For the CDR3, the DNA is TGTGCCAGTACCCCACAGGGGGCCCAACTTAGCAATCAGCCCCAGCATTTT. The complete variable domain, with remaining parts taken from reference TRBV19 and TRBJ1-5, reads DGGITQSPKYLFRKEGQNVTLSCEQNLNHDAMYWYRQDPGQGLRLIYYSQIVNDFQKGDIAEGYSVSREKKESFPLTVTSAQKNPTAFYLCASTPQGAQLSNQPQHFGDGTRLSIL.

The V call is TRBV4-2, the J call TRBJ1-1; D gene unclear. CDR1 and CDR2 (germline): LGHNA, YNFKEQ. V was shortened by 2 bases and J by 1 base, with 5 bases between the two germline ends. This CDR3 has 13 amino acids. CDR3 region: CASSQNTNTEAFF. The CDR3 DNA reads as TGTGCCAGCAGCCAAAACACGAACACTGAAGCTTTCTTT.

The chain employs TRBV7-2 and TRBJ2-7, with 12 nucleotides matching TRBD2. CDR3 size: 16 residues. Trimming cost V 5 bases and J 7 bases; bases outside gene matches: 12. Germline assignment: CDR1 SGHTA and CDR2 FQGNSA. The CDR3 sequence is CASSQWTSGAVLEQYF. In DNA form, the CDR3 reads TGTGCCAGCAGCCAGTGGACTAGCGGGGCCGTGTTGGAGCAGTACTTC.

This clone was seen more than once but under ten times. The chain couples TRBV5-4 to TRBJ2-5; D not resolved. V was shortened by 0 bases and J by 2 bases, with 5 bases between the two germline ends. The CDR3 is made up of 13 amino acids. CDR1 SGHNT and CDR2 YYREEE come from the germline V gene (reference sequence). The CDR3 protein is CASSLARQETQYF. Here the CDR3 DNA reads TGTGCCAGCAGCTTGGCACGACAAGAGACCCAGTACTTC.

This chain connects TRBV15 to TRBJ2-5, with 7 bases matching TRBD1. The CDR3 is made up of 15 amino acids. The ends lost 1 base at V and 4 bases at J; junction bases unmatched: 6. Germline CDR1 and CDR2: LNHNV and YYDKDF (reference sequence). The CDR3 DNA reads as TGTGCCACCAGCAGAGTCACAGGGGCGCGAGAGACCCAGTACTTC. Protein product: CATSRVTGARETQYF.

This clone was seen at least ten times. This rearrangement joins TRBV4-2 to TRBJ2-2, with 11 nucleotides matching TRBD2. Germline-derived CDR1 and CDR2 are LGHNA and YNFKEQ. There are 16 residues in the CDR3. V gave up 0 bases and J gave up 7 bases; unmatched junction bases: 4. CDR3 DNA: TGTGCCAGCAGCCAAGAACTAGCGGGAGTTAACGGGGAGCTGTTTTTT. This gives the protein CASSQELAGVNGELFF.

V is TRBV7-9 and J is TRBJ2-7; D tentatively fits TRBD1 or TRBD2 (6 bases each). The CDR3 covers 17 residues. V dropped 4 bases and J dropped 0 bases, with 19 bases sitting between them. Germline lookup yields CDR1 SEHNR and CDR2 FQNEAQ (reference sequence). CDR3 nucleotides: TGTGCCAGCAGCTCTCAATCGGGGGCAGGGAGCTCCTACGAGCAGTACTTC. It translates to CASSSQSGAGSSYEQYF.

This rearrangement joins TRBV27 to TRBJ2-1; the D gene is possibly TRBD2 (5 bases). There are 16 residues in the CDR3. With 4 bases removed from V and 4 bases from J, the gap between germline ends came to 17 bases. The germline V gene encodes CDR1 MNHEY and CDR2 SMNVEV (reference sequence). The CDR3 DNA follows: TGTGCCAGCAGTTCCACCCTAGCCGACCTGTACAATGAGCAGTTCTTC. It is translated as CASSSTLADLYNEQFF.

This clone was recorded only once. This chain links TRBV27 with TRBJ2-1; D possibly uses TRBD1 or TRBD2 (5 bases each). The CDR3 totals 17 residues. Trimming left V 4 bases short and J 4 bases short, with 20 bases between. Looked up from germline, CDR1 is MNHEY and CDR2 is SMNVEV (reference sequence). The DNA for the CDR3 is TGTGCCAGCAGTTGGGCCCCTGGGGACCAACGATACAATGAGCAGTTCTTC. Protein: CASSWAPGDQRYNEQFF.

The CDR3 region is CASAALQGGNQPQHF. The CDR3 DNA reads as TGTGCCAGCGCGGCACTCCAGGGAGGCAATCAGCCCCAGCATTTT. The chain has TRBV28 and TRBJ1-5, with a possible D match to TRBD1 (5 bases). Germline CDR1 is MDHEN and CDR2 is SYDVKM. The CDR3 spans 15 residues. V lost 8 bases to trimming and J lost 2 bases, with 16 bases between them.

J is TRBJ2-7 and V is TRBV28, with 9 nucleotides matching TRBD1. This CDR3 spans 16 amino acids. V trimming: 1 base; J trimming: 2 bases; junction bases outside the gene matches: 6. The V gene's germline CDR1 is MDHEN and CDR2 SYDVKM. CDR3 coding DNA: TGTGCCAGCAGTTTATTTGGGACAGGGCTAACCTACGAGCAGTACTTC. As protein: CASSLFGTGLTYEQYF.

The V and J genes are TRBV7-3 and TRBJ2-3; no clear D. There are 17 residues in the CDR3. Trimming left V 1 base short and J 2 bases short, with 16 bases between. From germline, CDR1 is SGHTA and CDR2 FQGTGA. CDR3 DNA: TGTGCCAGCAGCTTAATAGGGAAAGGGCGGCCCACAGATACGCAGTATTTT. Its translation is CASSLIGKGRPTDTQYF.

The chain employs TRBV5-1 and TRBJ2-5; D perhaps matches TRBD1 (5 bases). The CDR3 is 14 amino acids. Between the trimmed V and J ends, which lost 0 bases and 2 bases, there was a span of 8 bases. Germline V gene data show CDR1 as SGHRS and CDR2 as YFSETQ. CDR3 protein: CASSLDRPQETQYF. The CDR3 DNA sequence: TGCGCCAGCAGCTTGGACAGGCCACAAGAGACCCAGTACTTC.

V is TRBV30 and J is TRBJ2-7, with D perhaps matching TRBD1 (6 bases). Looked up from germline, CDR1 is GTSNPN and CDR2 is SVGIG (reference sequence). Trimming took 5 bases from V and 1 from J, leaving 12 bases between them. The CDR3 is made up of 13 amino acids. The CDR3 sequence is CAWENRVSYEQYF. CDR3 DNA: TGTGCCTGGGAGAACAGGGTATCCTACGAGCAGTACTTC.

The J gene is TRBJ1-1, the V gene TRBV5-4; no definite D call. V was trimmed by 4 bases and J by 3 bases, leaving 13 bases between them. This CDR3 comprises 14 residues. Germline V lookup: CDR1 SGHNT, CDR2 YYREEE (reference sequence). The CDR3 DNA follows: TGTGCCAGCAGCCTGGACGGGCGGGACACTGAAGCTTTCTTT. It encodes CASSLDGRDTEAFF.

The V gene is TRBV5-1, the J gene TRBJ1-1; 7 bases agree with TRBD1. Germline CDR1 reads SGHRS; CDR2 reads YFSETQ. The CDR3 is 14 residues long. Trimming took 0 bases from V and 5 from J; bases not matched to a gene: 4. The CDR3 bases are TGCGCCAGCAGCTTGGGACAGGGAAGGACTGAAGCTTTCTTT. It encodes CASSLGQGRTEAFF.

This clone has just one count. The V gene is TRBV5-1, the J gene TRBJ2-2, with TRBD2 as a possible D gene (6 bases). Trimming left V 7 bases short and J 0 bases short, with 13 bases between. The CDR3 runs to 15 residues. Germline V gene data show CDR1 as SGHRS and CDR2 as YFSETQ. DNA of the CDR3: TGCGCCAGCTCCCTCGGGACTTCGAACACCGGGGAGCTGTTTTTT. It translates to CASSLGTSNTGELFF.